This TCR beta chain was sequenced during a study of response to subunit inactivated influenza vaccine. TCRdb called the RT-PCR reads again in MiXCR, with one record for every CDR3 protein. The sample yields about 540,000 distinct CDR3 sequences, 12% to 15% seen once. The specimen comprised PBMCs from blood, sampled about 11 days after vaccination. The sequence derives from a man aged 45-65 years who received an inactivated influenza vaccine.

CDR3 sequence (DNA): TGCGCCAGCAGCCAAGACGATCATACGCAGTATTTT. It encodes CASSQDDHTQYF. This sequence joins TRBV4-3 and TRBJ2-3; D gene uncertain. The CDR3 has 12 amino acids. CDR1 and CDR2 (germline): LGHNA, YSLEER. V gave up 0 bases and J gave up 7 bases, with 5 bases separating them.